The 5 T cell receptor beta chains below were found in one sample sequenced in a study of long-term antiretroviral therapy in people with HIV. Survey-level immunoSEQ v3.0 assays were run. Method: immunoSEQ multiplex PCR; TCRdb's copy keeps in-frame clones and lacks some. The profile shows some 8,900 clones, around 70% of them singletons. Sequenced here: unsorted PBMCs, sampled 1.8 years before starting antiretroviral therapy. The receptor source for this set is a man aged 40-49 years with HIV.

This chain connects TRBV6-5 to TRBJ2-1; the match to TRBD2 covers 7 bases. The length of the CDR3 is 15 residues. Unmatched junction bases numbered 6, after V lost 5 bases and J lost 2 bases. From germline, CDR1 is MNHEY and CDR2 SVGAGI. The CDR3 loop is CASSPWRGTYNEQFF. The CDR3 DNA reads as TGTGCCAGCAGTCCTTGGCGGGGGACCTACAATGAGCAGTTCTTC.

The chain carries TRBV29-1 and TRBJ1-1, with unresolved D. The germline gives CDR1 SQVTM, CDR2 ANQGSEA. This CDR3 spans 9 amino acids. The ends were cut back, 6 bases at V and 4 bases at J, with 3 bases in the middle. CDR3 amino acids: CSVGTEAFF. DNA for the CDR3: TGCAGCGTCGGCACTGAAGCTTTCTTT.

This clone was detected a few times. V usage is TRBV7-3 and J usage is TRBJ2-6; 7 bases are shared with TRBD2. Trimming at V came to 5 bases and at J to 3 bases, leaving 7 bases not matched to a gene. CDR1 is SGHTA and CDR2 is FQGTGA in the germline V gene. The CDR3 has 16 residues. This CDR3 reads CASSPGPGGGANVLTF. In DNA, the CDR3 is TGTGCCAGCAGCCCAGGCCCGGGGGGTGGGGCCAACGTCCTGACTTTC.

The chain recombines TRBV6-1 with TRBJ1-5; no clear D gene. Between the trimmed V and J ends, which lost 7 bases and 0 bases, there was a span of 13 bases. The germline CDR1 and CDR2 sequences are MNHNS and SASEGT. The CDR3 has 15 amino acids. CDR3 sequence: CASKTGPYSNQPQHF. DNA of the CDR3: TGTGCCAGCAAGACCGGGCCTTATAGCAATCAGCCCCAGCATTTT.

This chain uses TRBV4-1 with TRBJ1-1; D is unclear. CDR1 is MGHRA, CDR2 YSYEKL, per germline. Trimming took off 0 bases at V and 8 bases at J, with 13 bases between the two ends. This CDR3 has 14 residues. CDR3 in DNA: TGCGCCAGCAGCCAAGATCCCGCCGTCCTAGAAGCTTTCTTT. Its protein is CASSQDPAVLEAFF.